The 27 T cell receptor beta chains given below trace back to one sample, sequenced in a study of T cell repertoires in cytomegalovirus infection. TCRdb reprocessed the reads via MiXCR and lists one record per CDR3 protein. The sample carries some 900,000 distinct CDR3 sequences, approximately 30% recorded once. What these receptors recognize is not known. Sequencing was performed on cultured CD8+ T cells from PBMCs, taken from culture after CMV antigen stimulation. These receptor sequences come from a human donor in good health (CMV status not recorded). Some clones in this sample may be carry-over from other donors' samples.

CDR3 DNA: TGTGCCACCAGCTCTACCTCGGTGGTATTCAGGCCTGGGGCCAACGTCCTGACTTTC. Its protein is CATSSTSVVFRPGANVLTF. V is TRBV15 and J is TRBJ2-6; no reliable D call. Per the germline V gene, CDR1 is LNHNV and CDR2 is YYDKDF (reference sequence). V shed 5 bases and J shed 2 bases, with 22 bases lying between them. The CDR3 runs 19 residues.

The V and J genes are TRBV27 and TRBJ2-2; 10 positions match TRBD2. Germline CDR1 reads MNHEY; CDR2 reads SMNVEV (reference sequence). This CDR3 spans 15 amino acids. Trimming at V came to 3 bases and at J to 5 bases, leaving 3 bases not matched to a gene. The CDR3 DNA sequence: TGTGCCAGCAGTTTTAGGACTAGCGGTACCGGGGAGCTGTTTTTT. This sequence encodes CASSFRTSGTGELFF.

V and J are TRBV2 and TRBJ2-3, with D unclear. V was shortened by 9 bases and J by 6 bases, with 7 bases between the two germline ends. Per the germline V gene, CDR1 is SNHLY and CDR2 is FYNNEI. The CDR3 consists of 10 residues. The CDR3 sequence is CASVSDTQYF. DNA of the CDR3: TGTGCCAGTGTTTCGGATACGCAGTATTTT.

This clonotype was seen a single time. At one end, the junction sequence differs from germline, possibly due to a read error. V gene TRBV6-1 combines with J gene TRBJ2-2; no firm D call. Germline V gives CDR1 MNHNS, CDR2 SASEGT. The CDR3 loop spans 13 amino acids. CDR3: CANSERAFGELFF. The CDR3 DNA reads TGTGCCAACAGTGAAAGGGCTTTCGGGGAGCTGTTTTTT.

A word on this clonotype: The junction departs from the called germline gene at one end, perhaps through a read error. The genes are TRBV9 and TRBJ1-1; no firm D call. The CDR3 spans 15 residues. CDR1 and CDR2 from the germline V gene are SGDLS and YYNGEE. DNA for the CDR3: TGTGCCAACAGCGTAGGCGGCGGCGTGAACACTGAAGCTTTCTTT. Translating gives CANSVGGGVNTEAFF.

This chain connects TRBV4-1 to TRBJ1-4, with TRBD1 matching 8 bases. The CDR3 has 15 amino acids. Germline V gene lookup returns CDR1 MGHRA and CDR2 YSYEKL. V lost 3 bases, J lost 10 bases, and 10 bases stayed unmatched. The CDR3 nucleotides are TGCGCCAGCAGCCATTCGACAGGGGCGGACGGAAAACTGTTTTTT. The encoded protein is CASSHSTGADGKLFF.

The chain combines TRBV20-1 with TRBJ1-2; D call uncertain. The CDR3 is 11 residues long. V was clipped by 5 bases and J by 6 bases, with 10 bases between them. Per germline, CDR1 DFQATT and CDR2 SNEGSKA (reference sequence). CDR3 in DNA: TGCAGTGCTCGGGGAGGAGATGGCTACACCTTC. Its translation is CSARGGDGYTF.

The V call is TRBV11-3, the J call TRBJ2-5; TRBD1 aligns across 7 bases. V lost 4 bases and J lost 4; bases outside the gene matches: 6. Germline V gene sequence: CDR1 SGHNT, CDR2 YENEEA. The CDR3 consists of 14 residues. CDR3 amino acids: CASSSQTGRETQYF. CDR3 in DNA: TGTGCCAGCAGCTCCCAGACAGGGCGAGAGACCCAGTACTTC.

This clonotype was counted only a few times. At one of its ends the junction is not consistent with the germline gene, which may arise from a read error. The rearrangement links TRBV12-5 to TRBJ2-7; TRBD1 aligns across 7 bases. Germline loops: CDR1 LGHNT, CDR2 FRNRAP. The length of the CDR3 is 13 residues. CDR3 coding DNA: TGTGCTAGTGGTTTCGGTTATCGGACAGGCCTTATCTTC. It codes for CASGFGYRTGLIF. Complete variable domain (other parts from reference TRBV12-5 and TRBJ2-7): DARVTQTPRHKVTEMGQEVTMRCQPILGHNTVFWYRQTMMQGLELLAYFRNRAPLDDSGMPKDRFSAEMPDATLATLKIQPSEPRDSAVYFCASGFGYRTGLIFGPGTRLTVT.

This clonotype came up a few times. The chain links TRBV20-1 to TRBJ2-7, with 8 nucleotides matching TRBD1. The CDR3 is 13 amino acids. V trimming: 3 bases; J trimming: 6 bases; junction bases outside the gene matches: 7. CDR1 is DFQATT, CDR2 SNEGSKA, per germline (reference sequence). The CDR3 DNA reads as TGCAGTGCTAGGCTGACAGGGGCTCTCGAGCAGTACGTC. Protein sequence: CSARLTGALEQYV.

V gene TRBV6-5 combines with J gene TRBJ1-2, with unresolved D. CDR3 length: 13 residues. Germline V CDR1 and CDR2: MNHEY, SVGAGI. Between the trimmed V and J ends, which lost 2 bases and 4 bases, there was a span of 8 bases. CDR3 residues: CASSYGLTYGYTF. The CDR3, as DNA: TGTGCCAGCAGTTACGGACTCACCTATGGCTACACCTTC.

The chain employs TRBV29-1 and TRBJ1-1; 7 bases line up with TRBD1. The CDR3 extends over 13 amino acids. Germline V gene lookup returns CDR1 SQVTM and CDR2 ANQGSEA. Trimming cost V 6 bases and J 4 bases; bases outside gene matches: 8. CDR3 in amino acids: CSVTDKGATEAFF. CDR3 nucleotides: TGCAGCGTCACCGACAAGGGGGCCACTGAAGCTTTCTTT.

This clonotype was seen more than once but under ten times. The CDR3 loop reads CASSLRDGTTRGPQETETQYF. The CDR3 nucleotides are TGTGCCAGCAGCTTAAGGGACGGGACTACCAGAGGACCTCAAGAAACAGAGACCCAGTACTTC. The J gene is TRBJ2-5, the V gene TRBV7-3; TRBD2 agrees at 7 bases. This CDR3 contains 21 residues. Germline CDR1 is SGHTA and CDR2 is FQGTGA. V trimming: 1 base; J trimming: 4 bases; junction bases outside the gene matches: 24.

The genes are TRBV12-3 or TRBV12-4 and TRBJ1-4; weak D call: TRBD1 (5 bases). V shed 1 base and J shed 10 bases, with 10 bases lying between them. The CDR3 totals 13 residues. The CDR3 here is CASSLGRVGKLFF. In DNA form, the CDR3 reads TGTGCCAGCAGTTTAGGCAGGGTAGGAAAACTGTTTTTT.

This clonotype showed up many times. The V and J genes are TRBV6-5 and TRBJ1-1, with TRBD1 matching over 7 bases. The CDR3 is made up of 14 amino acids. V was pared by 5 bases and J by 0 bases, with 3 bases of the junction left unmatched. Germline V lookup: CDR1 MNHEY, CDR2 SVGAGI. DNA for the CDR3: TGTGCCAGCAGTACCGACAGGGTGAACACTGAAGCTTTCTTT. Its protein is CASSTDRVNTEAFF.

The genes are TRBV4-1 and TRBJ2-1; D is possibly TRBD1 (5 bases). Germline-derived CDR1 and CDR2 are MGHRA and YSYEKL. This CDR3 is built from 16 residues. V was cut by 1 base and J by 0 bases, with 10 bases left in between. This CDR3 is CASSQVQGSSYNEQFF. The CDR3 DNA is TGCGCCAGCAGCCAAGTGCAGGGAAGCTCCTACAATGAGCAGTTCTTC.

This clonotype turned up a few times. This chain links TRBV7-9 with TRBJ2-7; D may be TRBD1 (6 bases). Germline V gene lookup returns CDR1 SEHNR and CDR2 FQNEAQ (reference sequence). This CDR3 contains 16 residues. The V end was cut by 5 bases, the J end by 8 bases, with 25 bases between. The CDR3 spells CASSLSAGQGKIKQYV. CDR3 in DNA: TGTGCCAGCAGCCTATCCGCCGGTCAGGGGAAAATCAAGCAGTACGTC.

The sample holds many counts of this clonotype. Here the CDR3 DNA reads TGTGCCAGCAGCTTATTCGGGGCTCAGAGGGGGCCTTACAATGAGCAGTTCTTC. Encoded protein: CASSLFGAQRGPYNEQFF. The rearrangement links TRBV7-2 to TRBJ2-1, with 7 bases matching TRBD1. The CDR3 spans 18 residues. With V trimmed by 2 bases and J by 4 bases, 14 bases remained unmatched. Germline CDR1 reads SGHTA; CDR2 reads FQGNSA.

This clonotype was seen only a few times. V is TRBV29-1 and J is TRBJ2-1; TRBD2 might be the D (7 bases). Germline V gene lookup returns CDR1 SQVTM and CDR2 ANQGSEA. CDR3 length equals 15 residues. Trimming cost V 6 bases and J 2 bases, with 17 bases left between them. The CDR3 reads CSVVYRGAPYNEQFF. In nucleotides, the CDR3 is TGCAGCGTGGTGTACCGGGGGGCCCCCTACAATGAGCAGTTCTTC.

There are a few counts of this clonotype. In DNA form, the CDR3 reads TGTGCCAGCAGCTTCAATGCGGACCCGAAAGCCTACAATGAGCAGTTCTTC. Translated: CASSFNADPKAYNEQFF. The chain recombines TRBV12-3 or TRBV12-4 with TRBJ2-1; D call uncertain. CDR3 length: 17 amino acids. Trimming stripped 6 bases from V and 2 bases from J, with 20 bases between.

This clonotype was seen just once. The CDR3 bases are TGTGCCAGCAGCCGACCGGGACAGTCTAATGAAAAACTGTTTTTT. Protein product: CASSRPGQSNEKLFF. The genes are TRBV5-5 and TRBJ1-4; 7 bases are a match to TRBD1. The CDR3 runs 15 residues. The V gene's germline CDR1 is SGHKS and CDR2 YYEKEE (reference sequence). The V and J ends lost 4 bases and 3 bases, in that order; junction bases with no gene match: 6.

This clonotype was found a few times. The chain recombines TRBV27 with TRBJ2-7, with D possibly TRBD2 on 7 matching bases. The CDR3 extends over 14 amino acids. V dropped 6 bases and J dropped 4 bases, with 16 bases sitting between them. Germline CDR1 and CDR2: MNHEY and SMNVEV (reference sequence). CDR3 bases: TGTGCCAGCAGCTATCTAGGGGGGGGGTACGAGCAGTACTTC. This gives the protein CASSYLGGGYEQYF.

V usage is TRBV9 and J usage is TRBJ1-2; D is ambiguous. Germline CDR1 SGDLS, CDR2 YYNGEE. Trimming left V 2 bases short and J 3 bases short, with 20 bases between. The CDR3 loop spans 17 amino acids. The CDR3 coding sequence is TGTGCCAGCAGCGTGAGGCCCTACGAAGGGTCTCACTATGGCTACACCTTC. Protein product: CASSVRPYEGSHYGYTF.

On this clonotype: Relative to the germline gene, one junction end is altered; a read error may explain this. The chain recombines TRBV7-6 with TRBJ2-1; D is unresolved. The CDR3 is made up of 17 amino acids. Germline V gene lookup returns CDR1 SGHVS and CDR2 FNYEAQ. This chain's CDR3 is CASSFRPASGSYNAQFF. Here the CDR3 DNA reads TGTGCCAGCAGCTTTAGGCCCGCTTCCGGCTCCTACAATGCGCAGTTCTTC.

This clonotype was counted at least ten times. The CDR3 spells CASSLARANPNYGYTF. CDR3 nucleotide sequence: TGTGCCAGCAGCTTAGCGAGGGCAAATCCAAACTATGGCTACACCTTC. The chain carries TRBV7-8 and TRBJ1-2; D unresolved. V dropped 0 bases and J dropped 2 bases, with 13 bases sitting between them. The CDR3 contains 16 residues. The germline V gene has CDR1 SGHVS and CDR2 FQNEAQ. Full variable domain (rest looked up from reference TRBV7-8 and TRBJ1-2): GAGVSQSPRYKVAKRGQDVALRCDPISGHVSLFWYQQALGQGPEFLTYFQNEAQLDKSGLPSDRFFAERPEGSVSTLKIQRTQQEDSAVYLCASSLARANPNYGYTFGSGTRLTVV.

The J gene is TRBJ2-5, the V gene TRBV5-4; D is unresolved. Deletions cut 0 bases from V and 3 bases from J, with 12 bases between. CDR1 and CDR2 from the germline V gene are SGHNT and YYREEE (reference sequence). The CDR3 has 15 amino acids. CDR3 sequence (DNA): TGTGCCAGCAGCTTGGGTGGGGAAACTAAAGAGACCCAGTACTTC. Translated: CASSLGGETKETQYF.

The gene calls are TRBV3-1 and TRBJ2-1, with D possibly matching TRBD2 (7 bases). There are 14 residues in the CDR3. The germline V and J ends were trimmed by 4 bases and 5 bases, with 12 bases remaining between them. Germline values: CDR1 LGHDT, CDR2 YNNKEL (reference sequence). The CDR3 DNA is TGTGCCAGCAGCCTCAAGGGGGGGCACAATGAGCAGTTCTTC. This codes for CASSLKGGHNEQFF.